These 5 T cell receptor beta chains were all obtained from the same sample, sequenced in a study of control samples from healthy donors and cancer patients. Generated by immunoSEQ multiplex PCR, the TCRdb table keeps only in-frame clones and is missing some. The repertoire includes 130,000 or so clones, around nine tenths of them detected once, and 8% to 9% sits in the top ten. Sequenced sample: blood. All receptors derive from a man between 40 and 49 years old in good health.

This clone qualifies as large. The chain carries TRBV7-2 and TRBJ1-2, with D tentatively TRBD1 (6 bases). The V end lost 7 bases, the J end lost 3 bases, and 12 bases lay between the germline ends. Germline CDR1 and CDR2: SGHTA and FQGNSA. The CDR3 covers 13 residues. The CDR3: CASNQGTDYGYTF. Written as DNA, the CDR3 is TGTGCCAGCAACCAGGGGACCGACTATGGCTACACCTTC.

The CDR3 region has the DNA TGTGCCAGCAGCTTTTACAGGGCCGGGAATGAGCAGTTCTTC. Protein: CASSFYRAGNEQFF. The V gene is TRBV7-2, the J gene TRBJ2-1; maybe TRBD1 (6 bases). Germline CDR1 SGHTA, CDR2 FQGNSA. The CDR3 length is 14 residues. Trimming pared 3 bases from V and 7 bases from J, leaving 13 bases between. Full variable domain (outside the CDR3, taken from reference TRBV7-2 and TRBJ2-1): GAGVSQSPSNKVTEKGKDVELRCDPISGHTALYWYRQSLGQGLEFLIYFQGNSAPDKSGLPSDRFSAERTGGSVSTLTIQRTQQEDSAVYLCASSFYRAGNEQFFGPGTRLTVL.

Notes on this clone: Other DNA sequences in the same sample also yield this CDR3. The rearrangement joins TRBV6-2 or TRBV6-3 to TRBJ2-1; D may be TRBD2 (7 bases). CDR1 is MNHEY and CDR2 is SVGEGT in the germline V gene. V lost 6 bases to trimming and J lost 2 bases, with 14 bases between them. This CDR3 contains 15 residues. CDR3: CASSPRGPPYNEQFF. CDR3 nucleotide sequence: TGTGCCAGCAGCCCGCGGGGGCCCCCCTACAATGAGCAGTTCTTC.

J is TRBJ1-5 and V is TRBV6-2 or TRBV6-3; 9 bases map to TRBD1. The germline CDR1 and CDR2 sequences are MNHEY and SVGEGT. This CDR3 is built from 16 residues. V shed 0 bases and J 4 bases; nucleotides not matched to a gene: 4. As DNA, the CDR3 is TGTGCCAGCAGTTACTCGGACAGGGGATCTAATCAGCCCCAGCATTTT. This codes for CASSYSDRGSNQPQHF.

The rearrangement links TRBV19 to TRBJ2-5, with 10 bases that match TRBD2. Germline CDR1 is LNHDA and CDR2 is SQIVND (reference sequence). There are 16 residues in the CDR3. Trimming took 3 bases from V and 5 from J; bases not matched to a gene: 9. Here the CDR3 DNA reads TGTGCCAGTAGTATTTCTAGCGGGGGAGGCCTTGAGACCCAGTACTTC. Protein: CASSISSGGGLETQYF.